This record looks at one T cell receptor beta chain sequence and its context. Measured with immunoSEQ multiplex PCR; TCRdb has only the in-frame clones, and not every one. The sample has 490,000 or so clones, 85% to 90% seen once. Recruits, aged roughly 18 to 90 years, lived in under 25 US areas. Categorization into cohorts depended on clinical history that participants reported. Resolution of symptoms, clearance, or two negative PCRs was present in recovered Cohort 3 donors. These data come from a study of blood T cell repertoires in COVID-19. Across the whole study: The analysed material was cDNA or gDNA that came from T cells, B-cell-depleted T cells, or PBMCs.

The germline V gene has CDR1 SGHRS and CDR2 YFSETQ. V lost 3 bases to trimming and J lost 8 bases; unmatched junction nucleotides: 7. This CDR3 spans 15 amino acids. The source material was PBMCs or T cells enriched from blood (not recorded which). The clonotype comes from a woman between 35 and 50 years old who had recovered from COVID-19. The chain combines TRBV5-1 with TRBJ2-1; 11 nucleotides agree with TRBD1. CDR3 residues: CASSWTGGGNDEQFF. The CDR3, as DNA: TGCGCCAGCAGCTGGACAGGGGGCGGTAACGATGAGCAGTTCTTC.